Listed below are T cell receptor beta chains from one sample, sequenced in a study of blood T cells in healthy people across ages. TCRdb reprocessed the 5' RACE reads via MiXCR and lists one record per CDR3 protein. The repertoire holds about 1,500,000 distinct CDR3 sequences, with 28% as singletons. Material: blood. Receptor source: a woman under 40 in good health. CDR3s include the opening cysteine and the closing phenylalanine or tryptophan. Fields, in order: J gene, D gene, CDR3 length, V gene, clone size, CDR3 protein, CDR3 DNA. A D gene is named only where the DNA matches it firmly. Not every row has a clone size; where given, it reads once, few, many or a size class.

>TRBJ2-1|NA|13|TRBV11-2|few
CASGRPGYNEQFF
TGTGCCAGCGGGAGACCTGGCTACAATGAGCAGTTCTTC
>TRBJ1-1|NA|14|TRBV7-9|NA
CASSLSQGATEAFF
TGTGCCAGCAGCTTATCCCAGGGAGCCACTGAAGCTTTCTTT
>TRBJ2-7|TRBD2|16|TRBV11-2|NA
CASSSGTSGGGVAQYF
TGTGCCAGCAGCTCAGGGACTAGCGGGGGGGGTGTGGCCCAGTACTTC
>TRBJ2-1|NA|16|TRBV27|NA
CASSLSVGESYNEQFF
TGTGCCAGCAGTTTATCGGTGGGGGAGTCCTACAATGAGCAGTTCTTC
>TRBJ2-1|TRBD2|16|TRBV6-9|NA
CASSPVRAGGVNEQFF
TGTGCCAGCAGTCCCGTCCGGGCGGGGGGGGTCAATGAACAGTTCTTC
>TRBJ2-1|NA|14|TRBV11-3|few
CASSLTGLVNEQFF
TGTGCCAGCAGCTTAACCGGTCTGGTTAATGAGCAGTTCTTC
>TRBJ2-3|NA|15|TRBV20-1|few
CSARPLAASTDTQYF
TGCAGTGCTAGACCATTAGCGGCGAGCACAGATACGCAGTATTTT
>TRBJ1-2|TRBD1|18|TRBV6-5|many
CASSYSDRGTSANYGYTF
TGTGCCAGCAGTTACTCGGACAGGGGGACCTCAGCTAACTATGGCTACACCTTC
>TRBJ2-5|NA|15|TRBV7-2|few
CASSLEFRGQETQYF
TGTGCCAGCAGCTTAGAGTTCAGGGGCCAAGAGACCCAGTACTTC
>TRBJ2-5|NA|12|TRBV12-3/TRBV12-4|NA
CASRHSGETQYF
TGTGCCAGCAGGCATTCTGGGGAGACCCAGTACTTC
>TRBJ1-1|NA|15|TRBV6-5|NA
CASGTQRGPYTEAFF
TGTGCCAGCGGGACGCAGCGGGGCCCGTACACTGAAGCTTTCTTT
>TRBJ1-4|NA|13|TRBV14|NA
CASSPPGGAKLFF
TGTGCCAGCAGCCCCCCAGGCGGCGCAAAACTGTTTTTT
>TRBJ1-5|NA|10|TRBV29-1|many
CSVEDQPQHF
TGCAGCGTTGAAGATCAGCCCCAGCATTTT
>TRBJ2-7|TRBD2|14|TRBV20-1|NA
CSAPPGGAPFEQYF
TGCAGTGCTCCTCCCGGGGGGGCCCCTTTCGAGCAGTACTTC
>TRBJ2-7|NA|12|TRBV3-1|NA
CASSHVSYEQYF
TGTGCCAGCAGCCATGTATCCTACGAGCAGTACTTC
>TRBJ2-7|TRBD1|14|TRBV6-2/TRBV6-3|many
CASRSGTGVYEQYF
TGTGCCAGCAGATCCGGGACAGGGGTTTACGAGCAGTACTTC
>TRBJ2-1|NA|12|TRBV20-1|few
CSASPGTNEQFF
TGCAGTGCTTCACCGGGCACCAATGAGCAGTTCTTC
>TRBJ2-7|NA|13|TRBV20-1|few
CSVYRDGDYEQYF
TGCAGTGTCTACCGGGACGGGGACTACGAGCAGTACTTC
>TRBJ2-3|TRBD1|15|TRBV27|NA
CASSLEGARIDTQYF
TGTGCCAGCAGTTTAGAGGGGGCCAGGATAGATACGCAGTATTTT
>TRBJ2-7|TRBD1|14|TRBV27|few
CASTWTGGSYEQYF
TGTGCCAGCACCTGGACAGGGGGCTCCTACGAGCAGTACTTC
>TRBJ2-1|NA|14|TRBV5-6|few
CASSFGPRGDEQFF
TGTGCCAGCAGCTTCGGGCCACGGGGCGATGAGCAGTTCTTC
>TRBJ2-5|NA|11|TRBV7-3|NA
CASSSPKTQYF
TGTGCCAGTAGCTCCCCGAAGACCCAGTACTTC
>TRBJ2-3|TRBD2|16|TRBV2|NA
CASTNGLAATTDTQYF
TGTGCCAGCACCAACGGACTAGCGGCAACCACAGATACGCAGTATTTT
>TRBJ2-3|NA|14|TRBV5-1|NA
CASRTEVSTDTQYF
TGCGCCAGCAGGACCGAGGTTAGCACAGATACGCAGTATTTT
>TRBJ2-3|TRBD2|13|TRBV24-1|NA
CATSGGATDTQYF
TGTGCCACCTCGGGGGGAGCCACAGATACGCAGTATTTT
>TRBJ2-1|TRBD1|14|TRBV20-1|few
CSARRDRGYNEQFF
TGCAGTGCTAGACGGGACAGGGGATACAATGAGCAGTTCTTC
>TRBJ2-5|TRBD2|19|TRBV5-1|NA
CASSTTSGGAGFSQETQYF
TGCGCCAGCAGCACGACTAGCGGGGGGGCTGGGTTTAGCCAAGAGACCCAGTACTTC
>TRBJ1-6|TRBD1|15|TRBV6-4|many
CASRPGQGNNSPLHF
TGTGCCAGCAGACCGGGACAGGGCAATAATTCACCCCTCCACTTT
>TRBJ1-4|NA|15|TRBV7-2|NA
CASSLVGGRKEKLFF
TGTGCCAGCAGCTTAGTCGGGGGAAGGAAAGAAAAACTGTTTTTT
>TRBJ2-5|TRBD2|15|TRBV7-2|few
CASSFLAGAWETQYF
TGTGCCAGCAGCTTCCTAGCGGGGGCCTGGGAGACCCAGTACTTC
>TRBJ2-1|NA|13|TRBV21-1|few
CASSNRHGDEQFF
TGTGCCAGCAGCAACCGCCATGGCGATGAGCAGTTCTTC
>TRBJ2-7|NA|14|TRBV6-2/TRBV6-3|NA
CASSYTLRRGEQYF
TGTGCCAGCAGTTACACCCTCCGGAGAGGGGAGCAGTACTTC
>TRBJ2-2|NA|13|TRBV7-7|few
CASKGGNTGELFF
TGTGCCAGCAAGGGCGGAAACACCGGGGAGCTGTTTTTT
>TRBJ2-7|TRBD1|15|TRBV2|NA
CASSTEGQGNYEQYF
TGTGCCAGCAGCACAGAGGGACAGGGTAACTACGAGCAGTACTTC
>TRBJ2-5|NA|12|TRBV12-5|few
CASGLSPREQYF
TGTGCTAGTGGTTTGTCCCCAAGGGAGCAGTACTTC
>TRBJ2-1|TRBD2|17|TRBV2|NA
CASSGLAGGSEYDEQFF
TGTGCCAGCTCGGGACTAGCGGGGGGGTCCGAGTACGATGAGCAGTTCTTC
>TRBJ2-1|NA|15|TRBV20-1|few
CSASDPSLPRNEQFF
TGCAGTGCTAGTGATCCGAGCCTCCCCCGCAATGAGCAGTTCTTC
>TRBJ2-5|NA|11|TRBV19|NA
CAAGGFETQYF
TGTGCCGCTGGGGGGTTCGAGACCCAGTACTTC
>TRBJ2-4|NA|14|TRBV20-1|NA
CSARGTEIKNIQYF
TGCAGTGCTAGAGGGACAGAGATTAAAAACATTCAGTACTTC
>TRBJ1-1|TRBD1|12|TRBV29-1|many
CSVNRGDTEAFF
TGCAGCGTGAACAGGGGAGACACTGAAGCTTTCTTT
>TRBJ2-7|NA|15|TRBV5-1|few
CASSLGGATAYEQYF
TGCGCCAGCAGCTTGGGAGGGGCGACCGCCTACGAGCAGTACTTC
>TRBJ2-7|TRBD2|14|TRBV5-1|NA
CASSWGGVSYEQYF
TGCGCCAGCAGCTGGGGGGGGGTGTCCTACGAGCAGTACTTC
>TRBJ1-2|NA|14|TRBV25-1|few
CASSESSIPDGYTF
TGTGCCAGCAGTGAATCGTCGATCCCCGATGGCTACACCTTC
>TRBJ2-1|TRBD1|15|TRBV29-1|many
CSAKTGTGEHNEQFF
TGCAGCGCTAAGACCGGGACAGGGGAACACAATGAGCAGTTCTTC
>TRBJ2-3|NA|16|TRBV27|NA
CASSLHKGGSTDTQYF
TGTGCCAGCAGTTTACATAAGGGGGGGTCCACAGATACGCAGTATTTT
>TRBJ2-1|TRBD2|16|TRBV2|NA
CASSELGLAGVDEQFF
TGTGCCAGCAGTGAGCTGGGACTAGCGGGGGTGGATGAGCAGTTCTTC
>TRBJ2-3|NA|13|TRBV20-1|few
CSASGPGTDTQYF
TGCAGTGCTAGCGGGCCAGGCACAGATACGCAGTATTTT
>TRBJ2-3|NA|20|TRBV6-4|NA
CASSDSYFPSRVTSTDTQYF
TGTGCCAGCAGTGACTCCTACTTTCCCTCGCGGGTGACTAGCACAGATACGCAGTATTTT
>TRBJ1-6|NA|14|TRBV5-1|few
CASSPTDRRSPLHF
TGCGCCAGCAGCCCGACGGACAGACGGTCACCCCTCCACTTT
>TRBJ2-7|NA|17|TRBV4-2|many
CASSQVTGQAVTYEQYF
TGTGCCAGCAGCCAAGTTACCGGGCAGGCCGTCACCTACGAGCAGTACTTC
>TRBJ2-7|NA|13|TRBV14|few
CASSQDFGIEQYF
TGTGCCAGCAGCCAAGATTTCGGGATCGAGCAGTACTTC
>TRBJ2-7|NA|15|TRBV20-1|NA
CSAISPGGLDYEQYF
TGCAGTGCTATATCCCCCGGGGGACTCGATTACGAGCAGTACTTC
>TRBJ1-4|NA|15|TRBV28|NA
CASSSQEATNEKLFF
TGTGCCAGCAGTTCACAGGAAGCAACTAATGAAAAACTGTTTTTT
>TRBJ2-1|TRBD2|13|TRBV25-1|few
CASLAGVLNEQFF
TGTGCCAGTCTAGCGGGAGTTCTGAATGAGCAGTTCTTC
>TRBJ2-5|NA|16|TRBV5-5|NA
CASSLREWAEEETQYF
TGTGCCAGCAGCTTGAGGGAATGGGCAGAGGAGGAGACCCAGTACTTC
>TRBJ2-6|NA|14|TRBV20-1|NA
CSAIFPGGANVLTF
TGCAGTGCAATCTTCCCAGGGGGGGCCAACGTCCTGACTTTC
>TRBJ1-2|NA|13|TRBV25-1|few
CASSEFDIYGYTF
TGTGCCAGCAGTGAATTCGACATCTATGGCTACACCTTC
>TRBJ2-1|NA|16|TRBV7-9|NA
CASTKPQLLGWNEQFF
TGTGCCAGCACCAAACCCCAACTATTGGGTTGGAATGAGCAGTTCTTC